These T cell receptor beta chains were read from a single sample in a study of memory CD4+ T cells and cytomegalovirus serostatus. The data were produced by immunoSEQ multiplex PCR, yet TCRdb's version contains in-frame clones alone and is incomplete. The sample gives tens of thousands of clones, roughly 76% of which show up once; about 4.7% is in the top ten. The sequenced material came from memory CD4+ T cells from blood. These TCRs come from an adult in good health and CMV-seropositive. Both conserved end residues are part of each CDR3. A row's size may be missing; if present it is once, few, many or a size class.

J gene,clone size,V gene,CDR3 protein
TRBJ1-6,few,TRBV5-5,CASSLGQGNSPLHF
TRBJ2-6,-,TRBV19,CASSYRATGWGGANVLTF
TRBJ1-1,few,TRBV28,CASSFPGTPSHTEAFF
TRBJ2-6,-,TRBV5-4,CASSPRGSSSGANVLTF
TRBJ1-6,few,TRBV6-6,CATSRGSNSPLHF
TRBJ1-1,-,TRBV5-4,CASRQGSRTEAFF
TRBJ1-5,-,TRBV6-1,CASSEWGGNNQPQHF
TRBJ1-5,-,TRBV7-2,CASSRGGTGQQPQHF
TRBJ1-5,-,TRBV2,CASSEEEGGVLYSNQPQHF
TRBJ1-1,-,TRBV6-4,CASSDSPREEAFF
TRBJ2-5,-,TRBV4-1,CASSLSEGLETQYF
TRBJ2-3,-,TRBV5-4,CASSFDSGLDTQYF
TRBJ2-7,-,TRBV28,CASSLMVDPYEQYF
TRBJ2-1,-,TRBV5-1,CASTPGQSYNEQFF
TRBJ1-2,-,TRBV11-2,CASSSSRTGKYGYTF
TRBJ1-1,-,TRBV27,CASSALQGRSEAFF
TRBJ1-2,-,TRBV20-1,CSARRGRGYTF
TRBJ1-4,-,TRBV4-3,CASSQDPGQGWKKLFF
TRBJ1-4,-,TRBV27,CASSLAASTNEKLFF
TRBJ2-7,-,TRBV28,CASSLFGTGNYEQYF
TRBJ2-3,-,TRBV7-7,CASSLGVGTDTQYF
TRBJ1-2,-,TRBV4-3,CASSQDTMTTVYGYTF
TRBJ1-1,-,TRBV7-6,CASSQGRVNTEAFF
TRBJ1-1,-,TRBV10-3,CAISQQTLNTEAFF
TRBJ2-7,-,TRBV11-1,CASSLVGSYEQYF
TRBJ2-1,-,TRBV19,CASSIGGDPFF
TRBJ1-1,-,TRBV7-3,CASSLDLNTEAFF
TRBJ1-5,-,TRBV28,CASSLMEFQPQHF
TRBJ2-1,few,TRBV10-3,CAITPDSNFYNEQFF
TRBJ2-1,-,TRBV2,CASSERGEEQFF
TRBJ1-4,-,TRBV5-1,CASSLSRGQGRELFF
TRBJ1-1,few,TRBV30,CASTTEPQNTEAFF
TRBJ2-7,-,TRBV27,CASSLSGTRPYEQYF
TRBJ2-7,-,TRBV27,CASSPPPTSGRLGEQYF
TRBJ2-5,-,TRBV7-9,CASSSPENGEETQYF
TRBJ2-3,-,TRBV7-3,CASSSSLDPDTQYF
TRBJ1-1,-,TRBV30,CAWTYRGGTEAFF
TRBJ2-6,-,TRBV5-1,CASRQDSGANVLTF
TRBJ1-5,-,TRBV7-2,CASSLGYSNQPQHF
TRBJ2-2,-,TRBV7-3,CASSFRGGTGELFF
TRBJ2-7,once,TRBV6-6,CASSSGRGYEQYF
TRBJ2-3,once,TRBV2,CASSWTDTSTDTQYF
TRBJ2-7,few,TRBV27,CASSASGGQLYEQYF
TRBJ1-6,few,TRBV5-4,CASSRTGTGDSPLHF
TRBJ2-5,-,TRBV5-1,CASSVDQETQYF
TRBJ2-1,-,TRBV4-2,CASSQGLGSSSYNEQFF
TRBJ2-1,-,TRBV9,CASSVVLGLGEQFF
TRBJ1-2,few,TRBV28,CASSPTFGYTF
TRBJ1-5,-,TRBV7-2,CASSLVPQGNGEPQHF
TRBJ1-4,once,TRBV1,CTSNLRDEVCKREKLFF
TRBJ1-5,few,TRBV27,CASSLDAGDRGRGAQHF
TRBJ1-2,few,TRBV2,CASSAQGSYGYTF
TRBJ1-1,-,TRBV5-1,CASSLKSGEAFF
TRBJ2-5,-,TRBV27,CASSPQGARETQYF
TRBJ1-1,few,TRBV25-1,CASSEYGGGTEAFF